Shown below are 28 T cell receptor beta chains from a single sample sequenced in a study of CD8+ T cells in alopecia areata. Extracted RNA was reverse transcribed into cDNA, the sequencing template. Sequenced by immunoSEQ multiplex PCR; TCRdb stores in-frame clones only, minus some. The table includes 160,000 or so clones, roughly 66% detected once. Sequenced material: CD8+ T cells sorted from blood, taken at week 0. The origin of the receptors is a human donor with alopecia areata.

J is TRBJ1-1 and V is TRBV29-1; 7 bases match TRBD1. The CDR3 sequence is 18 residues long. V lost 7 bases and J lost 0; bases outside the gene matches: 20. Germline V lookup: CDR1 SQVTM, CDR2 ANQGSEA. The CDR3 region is CSARTQIDHRGLNTEAFF. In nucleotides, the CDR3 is TGCAGCGCCCGTACGCAAATAGACCACAGGGGCCTGAACACTGAAGCTTTCTTT.

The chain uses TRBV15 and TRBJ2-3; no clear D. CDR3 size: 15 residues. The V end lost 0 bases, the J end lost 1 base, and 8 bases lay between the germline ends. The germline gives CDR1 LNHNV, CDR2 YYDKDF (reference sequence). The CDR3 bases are TGTGCCACCAGCAGAGATCGAGGACGCACAGATACGCAGTATTTT. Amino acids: CATSRDRGRTDTQYF.

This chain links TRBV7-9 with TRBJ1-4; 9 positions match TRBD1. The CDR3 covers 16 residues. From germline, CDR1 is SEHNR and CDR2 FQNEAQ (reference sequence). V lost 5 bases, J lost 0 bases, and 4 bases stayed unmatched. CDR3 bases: TGTGCCAGCAGCGCAAGACAGGGGGCAACTAATGAAAAACTGTTTTTT. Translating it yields CASSARQGATNEKLFF.

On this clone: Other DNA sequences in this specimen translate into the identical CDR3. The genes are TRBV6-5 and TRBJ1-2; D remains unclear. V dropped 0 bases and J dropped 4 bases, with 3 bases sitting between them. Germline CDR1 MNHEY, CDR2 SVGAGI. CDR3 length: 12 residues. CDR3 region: CASSYSGYGYTF. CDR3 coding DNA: TGTGCCAGCAGTTACTCTGGCTATGGCTACACCTTC.

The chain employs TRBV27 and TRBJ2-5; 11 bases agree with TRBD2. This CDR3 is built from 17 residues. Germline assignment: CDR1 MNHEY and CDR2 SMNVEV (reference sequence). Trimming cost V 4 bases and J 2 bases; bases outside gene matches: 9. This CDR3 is CASSSPTSGGYQETQYF. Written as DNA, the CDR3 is TGTGCCAGCAGTTCTCCTACTAGCGGGGGCTATCAAGAGACCCAGTACTTC.

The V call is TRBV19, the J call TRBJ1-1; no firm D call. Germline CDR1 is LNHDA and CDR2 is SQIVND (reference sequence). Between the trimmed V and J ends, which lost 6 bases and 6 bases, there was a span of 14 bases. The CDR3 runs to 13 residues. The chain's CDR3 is CASSMTMGSEAFF. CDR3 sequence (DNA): TGTGCCAGTAGCATGACCATGGGCTCTGAAGCTTTCTTT.

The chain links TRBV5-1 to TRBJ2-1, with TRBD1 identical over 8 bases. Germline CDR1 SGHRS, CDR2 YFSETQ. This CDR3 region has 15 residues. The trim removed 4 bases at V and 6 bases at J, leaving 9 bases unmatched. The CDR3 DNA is TGCGCCAGCAGCCCCACACTGGACAGGGTCAATGAGCAGTTCTTC. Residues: CASSPTLDRVNEQFF.

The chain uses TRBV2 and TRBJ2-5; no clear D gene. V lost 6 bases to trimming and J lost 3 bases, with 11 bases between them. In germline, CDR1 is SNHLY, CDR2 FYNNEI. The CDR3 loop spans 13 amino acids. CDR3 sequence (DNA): TGTGCCAGCAGACTGCCCCCCGAAGAGACCCAGTACTTC. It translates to CASRLPPEETQYF.

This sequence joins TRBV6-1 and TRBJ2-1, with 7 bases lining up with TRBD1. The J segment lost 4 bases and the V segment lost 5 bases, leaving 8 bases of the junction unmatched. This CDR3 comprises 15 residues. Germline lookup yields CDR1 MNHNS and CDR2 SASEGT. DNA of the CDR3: TGTGCCAGCAGTATCGGACAGGTGAAATACAATGAGCAGTTCTTC. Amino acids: CASSIGQVKYNEQFF.

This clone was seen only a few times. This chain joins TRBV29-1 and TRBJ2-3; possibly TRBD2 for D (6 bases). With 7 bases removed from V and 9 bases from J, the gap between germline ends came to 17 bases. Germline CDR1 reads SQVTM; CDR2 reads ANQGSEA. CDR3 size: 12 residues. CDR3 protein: CSASGEDGTQYF. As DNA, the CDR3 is TGCAGCGCCTCCGGGGAGGATGGAACGCAGTATTTT.

The CDR3 protein is CSVEPLDSFNEQFF. The DNA for the CDR3 is TGCAGCGTTGAACCTCTCGACAGTTTCAATGAGCAGTTCTTC. V and J are TRBV29-1 and TRBJ2-1, with TRBD1 as a possible D gene (5 bases). Germline CDR1 and CDR2: SQVTM and ANQGSEA. CDR3 length: 14 amino acids. V was cut by 2 bases and J by 6 bases, with 14 bases left in between.

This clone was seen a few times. CDR3 nucleotide sequence: TGTGCCAGCAAAGGAGGTGGCAGCGATGGCTACACCTTC. Translating it yields CASKGGGSDGYTF. This chain joins TRBV27 and TRBJ1-2, with unresolved D. The CDR3 extends over 13 amino acids. V shed 7 bases and J shed 6 bases, with 15 bases lying between them. Germline-derived CDR1 and CDR2 are MNHEY and SMNVEV (reference sequence).

The DNA of the CDR3 is TGTGCCAGCAGCTTGACAGCGTACAATGAGCAGTTCTTC. It translates to CASSLTAYNEQFF. The rearrangement links TRBV11-2 to TRBJ2-1, with a tentative D call TRBD1 (5 bases). The CDR3 is 13 amino acids. V dropped 3 bases and J dropped 4 bases, with 7 bases sitting between them. The germline gives CDR1 SGHAT, CDR2 FQNNGV.

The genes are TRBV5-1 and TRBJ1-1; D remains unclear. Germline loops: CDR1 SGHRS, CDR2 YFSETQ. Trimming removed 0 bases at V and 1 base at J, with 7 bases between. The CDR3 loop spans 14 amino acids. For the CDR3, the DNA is TGCGCCAGCAGCTTGGTTTGGGGGAACACTGAAGCTTTCTTT. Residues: CASSLVWGNTEAFF.

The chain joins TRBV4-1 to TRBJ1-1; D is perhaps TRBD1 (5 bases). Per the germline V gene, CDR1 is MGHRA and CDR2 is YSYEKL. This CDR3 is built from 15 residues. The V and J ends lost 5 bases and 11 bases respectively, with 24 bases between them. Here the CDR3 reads CASSTAGRPREGAFF. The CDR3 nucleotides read TGCGCCAGCAGCACGGCAGGACGGCCCCGCGAGGGGGCTTTCTTT.

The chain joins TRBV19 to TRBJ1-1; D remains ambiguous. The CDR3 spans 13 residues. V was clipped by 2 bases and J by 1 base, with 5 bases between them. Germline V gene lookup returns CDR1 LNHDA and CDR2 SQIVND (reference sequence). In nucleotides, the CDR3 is TGTGCCAGTAGTATATTTGAGAACACTGAAGCTTTCTTT. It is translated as CASSIFENTEAFF.

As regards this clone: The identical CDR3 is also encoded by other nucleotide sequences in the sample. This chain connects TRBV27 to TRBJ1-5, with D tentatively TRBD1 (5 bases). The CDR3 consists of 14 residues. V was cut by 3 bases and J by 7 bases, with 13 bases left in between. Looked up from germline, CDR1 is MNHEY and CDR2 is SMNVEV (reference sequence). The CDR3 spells CASSFSGSGQPQHF. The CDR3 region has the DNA TGTGCCAGCAGTTTCTCAGGGTCTGGACAGCCCCAGCATTTT.

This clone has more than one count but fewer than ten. CDR3 sequence: CSVEEDRPSSPGKLFF. As DNA, the CDR3 is TGCAGCGTTGAAGAAGACCGTCCATCTTCCCCCGGGAAACTGTTTTTT. The rearrangement uses TRBV29-1 and TRBJ1-4; D ambiguous. CDR1 SQVTM and CDR2 ANQGSEA come from the germline V gene. This CDR3 region has 16 residues. V was pared by 0 bases and J by 11 bases, with 22 bases between.

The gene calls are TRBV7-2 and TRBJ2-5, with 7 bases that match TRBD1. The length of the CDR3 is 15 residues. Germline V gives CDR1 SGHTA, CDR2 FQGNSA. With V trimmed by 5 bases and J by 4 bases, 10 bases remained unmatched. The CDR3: CASSHLRTGGETQYF. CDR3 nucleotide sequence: TGTGCCAGCAGCCACCTACGGACAGGCGGAGAGACCCAGTACTTC. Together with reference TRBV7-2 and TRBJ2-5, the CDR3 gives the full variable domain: GAGVSQSPSNKVTEKGKDVELRCDPISGHTALYWYRQSLGQGLEFLIYFQGNSAPDKSGLPSDRFSAERTGGSVSTLTIQRTQQEDSAVYLCASSHLRTGGETQYFGPGTRLLVL.

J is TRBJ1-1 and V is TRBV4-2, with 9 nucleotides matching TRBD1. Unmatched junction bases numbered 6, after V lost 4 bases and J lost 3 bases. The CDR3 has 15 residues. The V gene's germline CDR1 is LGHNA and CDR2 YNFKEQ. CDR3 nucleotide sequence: TGTGCCAGCAGCCCCCGGGACAGGGAGTACACTGAAGCTTTCTTT. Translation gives CASSPRDREYTEAFF.

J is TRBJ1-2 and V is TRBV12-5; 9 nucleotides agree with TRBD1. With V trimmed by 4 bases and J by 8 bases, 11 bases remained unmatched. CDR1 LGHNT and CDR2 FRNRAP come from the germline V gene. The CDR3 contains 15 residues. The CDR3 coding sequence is TGTGCTAGTGGTTCCAATCCGGGACAGGGTTACGGCTACACCTTC. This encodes CASGSNPGQGYGYTF.

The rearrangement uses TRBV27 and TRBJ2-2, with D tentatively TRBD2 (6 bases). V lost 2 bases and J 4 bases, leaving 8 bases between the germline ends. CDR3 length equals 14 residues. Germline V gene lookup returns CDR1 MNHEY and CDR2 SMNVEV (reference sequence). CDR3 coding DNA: TGTGCCAGCAGTTTAGGGGGGTTCACCGGGGAGCTGTTTTTT. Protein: CASSLGGFTGELFF.

CDR3 sequence (DNA): TGTGCCACCGTAGACAGGATACAAGAGACCCAGTACTTC. Its translation: CATVDRIQETQYF. This sequence joins TRBV6-1 and TRBJ2-5, with D tentatively TRBD1 (6 bases). V gave up 10 bases and J gave up 2 bases, with 14 bases separating them. Per germline, CDR1 MNHNS and CDR2 SASEGT. There are 13 residues in the CDR3.

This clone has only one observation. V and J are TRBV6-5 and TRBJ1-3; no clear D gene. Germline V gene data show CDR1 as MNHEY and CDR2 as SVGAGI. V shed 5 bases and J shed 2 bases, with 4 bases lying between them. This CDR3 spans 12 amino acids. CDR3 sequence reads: CASSTTGNTIYF. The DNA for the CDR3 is TGTGCCAGCAGTACAACTGGAAACACCATATATTTT.

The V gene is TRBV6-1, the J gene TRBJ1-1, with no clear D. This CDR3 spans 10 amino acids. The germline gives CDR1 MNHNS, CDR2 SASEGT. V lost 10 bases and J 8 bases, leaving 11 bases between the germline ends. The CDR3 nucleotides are TGTGCCACCACGACCACGGAAGCTTTCTTT. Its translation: CATTTTEAFF.

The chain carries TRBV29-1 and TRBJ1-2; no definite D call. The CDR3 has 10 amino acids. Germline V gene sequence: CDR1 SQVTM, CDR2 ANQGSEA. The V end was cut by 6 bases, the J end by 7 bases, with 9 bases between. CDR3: CSVRDSGYTF. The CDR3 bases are TGCAGCGTCCGGGATAGTGGCTACACCTTC.

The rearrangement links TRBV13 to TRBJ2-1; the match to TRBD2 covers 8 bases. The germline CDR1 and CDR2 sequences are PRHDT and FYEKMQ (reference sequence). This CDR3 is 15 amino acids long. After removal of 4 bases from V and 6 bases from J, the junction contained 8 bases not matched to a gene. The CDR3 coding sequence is TGTGCCAGCAGCTCTAGCGGGCGGAGGGGCAATGAGCAGTTCTTC. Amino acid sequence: CASSSSGRRGNEQFF.

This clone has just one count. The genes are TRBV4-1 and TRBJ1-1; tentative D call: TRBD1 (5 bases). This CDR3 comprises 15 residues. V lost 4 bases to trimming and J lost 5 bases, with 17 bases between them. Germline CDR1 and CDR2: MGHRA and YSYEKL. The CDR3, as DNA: TGCGCCAGCAGCCCAAGGGCCTACGGGGGAACTGAAGCTTTCTTT. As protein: CASSPRAYGGTEAFF.